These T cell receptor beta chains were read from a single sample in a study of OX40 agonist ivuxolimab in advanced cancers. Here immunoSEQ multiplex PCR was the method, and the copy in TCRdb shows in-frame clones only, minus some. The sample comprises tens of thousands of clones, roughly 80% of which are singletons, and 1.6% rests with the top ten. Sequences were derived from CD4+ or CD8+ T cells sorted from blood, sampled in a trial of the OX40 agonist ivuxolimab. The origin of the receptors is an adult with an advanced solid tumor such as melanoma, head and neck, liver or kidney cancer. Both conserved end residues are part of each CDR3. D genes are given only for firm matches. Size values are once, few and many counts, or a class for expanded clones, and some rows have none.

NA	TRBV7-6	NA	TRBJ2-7	CASSQRRGSDSRPNYEQYF	TGTGCCAGCAGCCAAAGGAGAGGGTCGGACTCCCGTCCGAACTACGAGCAGTACTTC
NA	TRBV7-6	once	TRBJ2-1	CASSPSSYNEQFF	TGTGCCAGCAGCCCCTCCTCCTACAATGAGCAGTTCTTC
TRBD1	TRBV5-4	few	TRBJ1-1	CASSPMTGMFTEAFF	TGTGCCAGCAGCCCAATGACAGGGATGTTCACTGAAGCTTTCTTT
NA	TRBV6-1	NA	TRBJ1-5	CASGRSGIVGQPQHF	TGTGCCAGCGGCCGAAGTGGGATCGTGGGTCAGCCCCAGCATTTT
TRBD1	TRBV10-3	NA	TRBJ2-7	CAITWDRADEQYF	TGTGCCATCACCTGGGACAGGGCGGACGAGCAGTACTTC
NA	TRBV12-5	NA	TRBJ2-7	CASGLEYTEQYF	TGTGCTAGTGGTTTGGAATACACCGAGCAGTACTTC
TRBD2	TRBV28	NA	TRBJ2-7	CASSPFSGSTREQYF	TGTGCCAGCAGTCCCTTTAGCGGGAGCACTAGGGAGCAGTACTTC
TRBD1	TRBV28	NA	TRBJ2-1	CASSTADRVREQFF	TGTGCCAGCAGTACAGCAGACAGGGTTCGGGAGCAGTTCTTC
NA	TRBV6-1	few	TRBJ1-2	CASLDYRSNYGYTF	TGTGCCAGCCTAGATTACAGGAGCAACTATGGCTACACCTTC
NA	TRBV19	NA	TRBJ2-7	CASSIKLPPYEQYF	TGTGCCAGTAGTATAAAACTGCCTCCCTACGAGCAGTACTTC
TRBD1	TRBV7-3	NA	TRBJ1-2	CASSPGGQGDYGYTF	TGTGCCAGCAGCCCCGGTGGACAGGGGGACTATGGCTACACCTTC
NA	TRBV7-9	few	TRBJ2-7	CASSSGRYYEQYF	TGTGCCAGCAGCTCCGGACGGTACTACGAGCAGTACTTC
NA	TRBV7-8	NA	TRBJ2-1	CASSLAGGANEQFF	TGTGCCAGCAGCTTAGCAGGGGGGGCGAATGAGCAGTTCTTC
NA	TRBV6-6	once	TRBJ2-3	CASSPSLEGTDTQYF	TGTGCCAGCAGCCCTTCTCTAGAGGGCACAGATACGCAGTATTTT
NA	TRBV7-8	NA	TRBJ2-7	CASSPLSRGGSYEQYF	TGTGCCAGCAGCCCGCTCAGCAGGGGGGGCTCCTACGAGCAGTACTTC
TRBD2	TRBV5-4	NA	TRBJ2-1	CASSLELAGAYNEQFF	TGTGCCAGCAGCTTGGAGCTAGCGGGGGCCTACAATGAGCAGTTCTTC
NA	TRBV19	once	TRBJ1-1	CASSSPTSVGTEAFF	TGTGCCAGTAGTAGTCCCACATCGGTGGGGACTGAAGCTTTCTTT
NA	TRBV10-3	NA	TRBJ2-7	CATTPGPGVYEQYF	TGTGCCACCACGCCGGGACCCGGGGTCTACGAGCAGTACTTC
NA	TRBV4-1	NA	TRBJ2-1	CASSQVGSSYNEQFF	TGCGCCAGCAGCCAAGTAGGGAGCTCCTACAATGAGCAGTTCTTC
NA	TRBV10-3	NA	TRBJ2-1	CAISTTAVDEQFF	TGTGCCATCAGTACCACAGCCGTGGATGAGCAGTTCTTC
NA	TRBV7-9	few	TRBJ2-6	CASSLRSGANVLTF	TGTGCCAGCAGCTTGCGCTCTGGGGCCAACGTCCTGACTTTC
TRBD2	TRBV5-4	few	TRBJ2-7	CASTQSGLAGSYEQYF	TGTGCCAGCACCCAATCCGGACTAGCGGGTTCGTACGAGCAGTACTTC
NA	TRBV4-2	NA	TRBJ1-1	CASSQGRGPNPEAFF	TGTGCCAGCAGCCAAGGGCGGGGCCCTAACCCTGAAGCTTTCTTT
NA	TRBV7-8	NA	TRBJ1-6	CASSPHERDNSPLHF	TGTGCCAGCAGCCCGCACGAACGGGATAATTCACCCCTCCACTTT
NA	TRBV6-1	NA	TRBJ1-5	CASSEGRTDNQPQHF	TGTGCCAGCAGTGAAGGCCGGACAGATAATCAGCCCCAGCATTTT
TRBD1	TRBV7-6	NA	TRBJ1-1	CASSLRTGLMNTEAFF	TGTGCCAGCAGCCTTAGGACAGGGTTAATGAACACTGAAGCTTTCTTT
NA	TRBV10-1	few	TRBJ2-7	CASSEGGPYEQYF	TGCGCCAGCAGTGAGGGTGGACCCTACGAGCAGTACTTC
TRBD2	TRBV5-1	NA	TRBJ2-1	CASSHIAGDGVNEQFF	TGCGCCAGCAGCCACATAGCGGGAGACGGTGTCAATGAGCAGTTCTTC
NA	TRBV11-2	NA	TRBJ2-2	CASSLTDSTGELFF	TGTGCCAGCAGCCTCACTGACAGCACCGGGGAGCTGTTTTTT
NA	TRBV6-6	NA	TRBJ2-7	CASRQEPEQYF	TGTGCCAGCAGACAGGAGCCGGAGCAGTACTTC
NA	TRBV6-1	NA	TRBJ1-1	CASSRTNLNTEAFF	TGTGCCAGCAGTAGGACCAATTTGAACACTGAAGCTTTCTTT
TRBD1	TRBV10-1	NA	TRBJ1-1	CASSVGQGAKAFF	TGCGCCAGCAGTGTGGGACAGGGGGCTAAGGCTTTCTTT
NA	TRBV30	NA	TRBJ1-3	CAWGPRRNTIYF	TGTGCCTGGGGCCCCAGGAGAAACACCATATATTTT
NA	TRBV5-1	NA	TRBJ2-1	CASSAAGLSYNEQFF	TGCGCCAGCAGCGCGGCAGGGTTAAGCTACAATGAGCAGTTCTTC
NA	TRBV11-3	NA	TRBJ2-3	CASSLGGLVGADTQYF	TGTGCCAGCAGCTTAGGTGGCCTCGTCGGCGCAGATACGCAGTATTTT
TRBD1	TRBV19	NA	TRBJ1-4	CASSPDRAANEKLFF	TGTGCCAGTAGTCCCGACAGGGCGGCTAATGAAAAACTGTTTTTT
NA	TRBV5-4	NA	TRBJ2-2	CASSLSLRWVTGELFF	TGTGCCAGCAGCTTGTCTTTGCGCTGGGTGACCGGGGAGCTGTTTTTT
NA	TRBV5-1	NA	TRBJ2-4	CASSLGLGGGQNIQYF	TGCGCCAGCAGCTTGGGTCTCGGGGGTGGGCAAAACATTCAGTACTTC
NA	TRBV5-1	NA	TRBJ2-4	CASSLDKGTLAKNIQYF	TGCGCCAGCAGCTTGGATAAGGGGACCTTAGCCAAAAACATTCAGTACTTC
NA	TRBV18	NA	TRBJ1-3	CASSPTPELPDTIYF	TGTGCCAGCTCACCTACACCAGAACTACCAGACACCATATATTTT
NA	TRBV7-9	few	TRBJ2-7	CASSPRGGSSYEQYF	TGTGCCAGCAGCCCCCGGGGAGGTAGCTCCTACGAGCAGTACTTC
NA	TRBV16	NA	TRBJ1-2	CASSQSGYGYTF	TGTGCCAGCAGCCAATCGGGCTATGGCTACACCTTC
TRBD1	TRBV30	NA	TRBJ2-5	CAWSRDRGVAETQYF	TGTGCCTGGAGCCGGGACAGGGGAGTGGCGGAGACCCAGTACTTC
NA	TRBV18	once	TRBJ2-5	CASAGSGLQETQYF	TGTGCCAGCGCCGGATCGGGGCTACAAGAGACCCAGTACTTC